Listed here are 25 T cell receptor beta chains from one sample, sequenced in a study of response to subunit inactivated influenza vaccine. MiXCR was run by TCRdb on the RT-PCR reads, yielding one entry per CDR3 protein. This repertoire shows 800,000 or so distinct CDR3 sequences, around 21% found once; its top ten account for 10%. This specimen consisted of PBMCs from blood, obtained about 5 days after vaccination. These receptors were taken from a middle-aged man who received an inactivated influenza vaccine.

This clonotype was found many times. This chain connects TRBV7-2 to TRBJ1-5, with D unresolved. CDR3 length equals 15 residues. V lost 1 base and J lost 0, with 7 bases in between. CDR1 is SGHTA, CDR2 FQGNSA, per germline. CDR3 sequence: CASSLGRYSNQPQHF. The CDR3 DNA is TGTGCCAGCAGCTTAGGCCGTTATAGCAATCAGCCCCAGCATTTT.

This chain connects TRBV6-2 or TRBV6-3 to TRBJ2-7, with TRBD2 matching over 7 bases. The CDR3 runs 13 residues. Germline CDR1 MNHEY, CDR2 SVGEGT. The junction had 2 bases not matched to a gene; V was cut back by 3 bases and J by 3 bases. CDR3: CASSYTSVYEQYF. CDR3 sequence (DNA): TGTGCCAGCAGTTATACTAGCGTCTACGAGCAGTACTTC.

This clonotype was picked up many times. The chain is built from TRBV12-3 or TRBV12-4 and TRBJ2-2; D is possibly TRBD2 (7 bases). The V gene lost 5 bases and the J gene lost 8 bases, with 12 bases spanning the gap. The CDR3 consists of 13 residues. The CDR3 loop reads CASSPRGAGELFF. The CDR3 DNA sequence: TGTGCCAGCAGTCCTCGGGGGGCAGGGGAGCTGTTTTTT.

This clonotype was seen a handful of times. The gene calls are TRBV20-1 and TRBJ1-4; TRBD1 matches 7 bases. Trimming removed 5 bases from V and 9 bases from J; junction bases left unmatched: 9. The CDR3 is made up of 13 amino acids. Germline values: CDR1 DFQATT, CDR2 SNEGSKA (reference sequence). CDR3 sequence reads: CSAHLTGDKKLFF. CDR3 nucleotide sequence: TGCAGTGCTCATCTAACAGGGGATAAAAAACTGTTTTTT.

This clonotype appeared a few times. This sequence joins TRBV4-1 and TRBJ2-2, with D tentatively TRBD1 (6 bases). The V gene's germline CDR1 is MGHRA and CDR2 YSYEKL. The length of the CDR3 is 19 residues. Between the trimmed V and J ends, which lost 1 base and 5 bases, there was a span of 23 bases. CDR3 in DNA: TGCGCCAGCAGCCAAGGGGGGCGTGGCAGCCCGATCCGGACCGGGGAGCTGTTTTTT. As protein: CASSQGGRGSPIRTGELFF.

This clonotype was recorded a few times. The gene calls are TRBV2 and TRBJ2-4, with no clear D. The CDR3 length is 16 residues. The V gene lost 3 bases and the J gene lost 1 base, with 13 bases spanning the gap. The germline gives CDR1 SNHLY, CDR2 FYNNEI. The DNA for the CDR3 is TGTGCCAGCAGTGAGAGAGAGCTAAGGGCCAAAAACATTCAGTACTTC. Protein sequence: CASSERELRAKNIQYF.

This clonotype turned up a few times. The genes are TRBV20-1 and TRBJ2-5, with 11 positions matching TRBD2. CDR1 and CDR2 (germline): DFQATT, SNEGSKA (reference sequence). The CDR3 length is 16 residues. Losses at the gene ends were 2 bases for V and 5 bases for J; bases not matched to a gene: 10. CDR3 sequence: CSARTPLAGDRETQYF. The CDR3 DNA reads TGCAGTGCTAGAACCCCACTAGCGGGAGATAGGGAGACCCAGTACTTC.

This chain links TRBV27 with TRBJ2-1; TRBD2 agrees at 9 bases. Germline CDR1 reads MNHEY; CDR2 reads SMNVEV (reference sequence). The CDR3 length is 17 residues. J lost 0 bases, V lost 3 bases, and 6 bases had no gene match. This CDR3 reads CASSFRTSASSYNEQFF. In nucleotides, the CDR3 is TGTGCCAGCAGTTTCCGGACTAGCGCTAGCTCCTACAATGAGCAGTTCTTC.

This clonotype was seen a few times. The chain combines TRBV9 with TRBJ1-6, with D hard to call. Germline V gives CDR1 SGDLS, CDR2 YYNGEE. Deletions cut 0 bases from V and 0 bases from J, with 10 bases between. The CDR3 covers 17 residues. The CDR3 DNA reads TGTGCCAGCAGCGTAGGTCCGGCGAGCTCCTATAATTCACCCCTCCACTTT. Protein: CASSVGPASSYNSPLHF.

The chain recombines TRBV25-1 with TRBJ2-1; D ambiguous. The CDR3 covers 16 residues. The germline V gene has CDR1 MGHDK and CDR2 SYGVNS. Trimming removed 3 bases from V and 0 bases from J, with 12 bases in between. The CDR3 here is CASSDTWLSSYNEQFF. The CDR3, as DNA: TGTGCCAGCAGTGACACATGGTTGAGCTCCTACAATGAGCAGTTCTTC.

This clonotype has just a few counts. This chain links TRBV27 with TRBJ2-1, with TRBD1 identical over 12 bases. Germline lookup yields CDR1 MNHEY and CDR2 SMNVEV (reference sequence). With V trimmed by 1 base and J by 0 bases, 4 bases remained unmatched. The CDR3 is 18 residues long. CDR3 in DNA: TGTGCCAGCAGTTTATTGGGACAGGGGGCTGTCTCCTACAATGAGCAGTTCTTC. Translation: CASSLLGQGAVSYNEQFF.

This clonotype has more than one count but fewer than ten. The chain combines TRBV24-1 with TRBJ2-1; no reliable D call. With 0 bases removed from V and 2 bases from J, the gap between germline ends came to 4 bases. Germline V gives CDR1 KGHDR, CDR2 SFDVKD. CDR3 length: 14 residues. The CDR3 sequence is CATSDLGTYNEQFF. CDR3 in DNA: TGTGCCACCAGTGATTTGGGGACCTACAATGAGCAGTTCTTC.

This clonotype has a count of ten or more. This chain uses TRBV20-1 with TRBJ2-3; no reliable D call. Germline values: CDR1 DFQATT, CDR2 SNEGSKA (reference sequence). CDR3 length equals 16 residues. V shed 0 bases and J shed 2 bases, with 15 bases lying between them. CDR3 nucleotide sequence: TGCAGTGCTAGAGATCGCAAGAGACTCTCCACAGATACGCAGTATTTT. Protein: CSARDRKRLSTDTQYF.

This clonotype was seen only a few times. The V and J genes are TRBV20-1 and TRBJ2-1; a weak D match, TRBD2 (6 bases). Germline V gene sequence: CDR1 DFQATT, CDR2 SNEGSKA (reference sequence). Between the trimmed V and J ends, which lost 0 bases and 4 bases, there was a span of 10 bases. The CDR3 loop spans 14 amino acids. CDR3 loop: CSARDTREYNEQFF. CDR3 coding DNA: TGCAGTGCTAGAGATACGCGGGAATACAATGAGCAGTTCTTC.

On this clonotype itself: The junction departs from germline at one end; a sequencing error may be responsible. V and J are TRBV12-3 or TRBV12-4 and TRBJ2-1; TRBD2 matches at 7 bases. This CDR3 is 14 amino acids long. CDR3 region: CASSLGGGTPHKIF. The CDR3 nucleotides read TGTGCCAGCAGTTTAGGGGGAGGGACTCCCCACAAAATCTTC.

V is TRBV5-1 and J is TRBJ2-3; no definite D call. CDR1 and CDR2 from the germline V gene are SGHRS and YFSETQ. This CDR3 contains 15 residues. V was clipped by 4 bases and J by 1 base, with 13 bases between them. The CDR3 is CASSPPQMGTDTQYF. Written as DNA, the CDR3 is TGCGCCAGCAGCCCTCCCCAAATGGGCACAGATACGCAGTATTTT.

The chain recombines TRBV7-3 with TRBJ2-2; D perhaps matches TRBD2 (5 bases). Trimming cost V 2 bases and J 1 base, with 8 bases left between them. The V gene's germline CDR1 is SGHTA and CDR2 FQGTGA. CDR3 length: 15 residues. The CDR3 region has the DNA TGTGCCAGCAGCTTACAAGCGGTGAACACCGGGGAGCTGTTTTTT. Its translation is CASSLQAVNTGELFF.

This clonotype was seen only once. The rearrangement joins TRBV10-1 to TRBJ2-1, with no clear D. The V gene lost 3 bases and the J gene lost 7 bases, with 10 bases spanning the gap. CDR3 size: 13 residues. Germline CDR1 WNHNN, CDR2 SYGVQD (reference sequence). Here the CDR3 DNA reads TGCGCCAGCAGTGACCACGACGAAAATGAGCAGTTCTTC. Amino acid sequence: CASSDHDENEQFF.

This clonotype was picked up a small number of times. The CDR3 DNA follows: TGTGCCAGCAGCATCCCCGGGACAGGGGACGAGCAGTACTTC. Its protein product is CASSIPGTGDEQYF. V usage is TRBV7-8 and J usage is TRBJ2-7; the match to TRBD1 covers 10 bases. The germline CDR1 and CDR2 sequences are SGHVS and FQNEAQ. The CDR3 runs 14 residues. V lost 5 bases, J lost 5 bases, and 6 bases stayed unmatched.

The rearrangement links TRBV20-1 to TRBJ2-2, with 7 bases that match TRBD2. The germline CDR1 and CDR2 sequences are DFQATT and SNEGSKA (reference sequence). This CDR3 has 15 residues. The V and J ends lost 3 bases and 5 bases, in that order; junction bases with no gene match: 9. CDR3 sequence reads: CSASSGGVGTGELFF. In nucleotides, the CDR3 is TGCAGTGCTAGTTCGGGGGGAGTGGGTACCGGGGAGCTGTTTTTT.

The CDR3 loop reads CASSPDGITEAFF. CDR3 DNA: TGTGCCAGCTCACCCGACGGGATCACTGAAGCTTTCTTT. V is TRBV18 and J is TRBJ1-1; D remains ambiguous. CDR3 length: 13 amino acids. Germline assignment: CDR1 KGHSH and CDR2 LQKENI. V dropped 3 bases and J dropped 4 bases, with 9 bases sitting between them.

This clonotype has at least ten counts. V and J are TRBV5-1 and TRBJ1-5; TRBD1 matches 7 bases. V shed 4 bases, J shed 0 bases, and the junction held 13 bases outside the gene matches. Per the germline V gene, CDR1 is SGHRS and CDR2 is YFSETQ. CDR3 length equals 18 residues. The CDR3 reads CASSVDTGVPYSNQPQHF. As DNA, the CDR3 is TGCGCCAGCAGCGTCGACACAGGGGTCCCTTATAGCAATCAGCCCCAGCATTTT.

In its sample, this clonotype was seen a few times. The V and J genes are TRBV6-5 and TRBJ1-5; TRBD1 matches 8 bases. The CDR3 runs 15 residues. After removal of 1 base from V and 2 bases from J, the junction contained 1 base not matched to a gene. Germline CDR1 and CDR2: MNHEY and SVGAGI. CDR3 in amino acids: CASSYLGQGNQPQHF. The CDR3 nucleotides read TGTGCCAGCAGTTACTTGGGACAGGGCAATCAGCCCCAGCATTTT.

The chain links TRBV10-3 to TRBJ1-6, with D possibly TRBD1 on 6 matching bases. CDR3 size: 19 residues. The V end lost 0 bases, the J end lost 9 bases, and 24 bases lay between the germline ends. The germline V gene encodes CDR1 ENHRY and CDR2 SYGVKD. The CDR3 loop is CAISESRMGRDMGVSPLHF. The CDR3 DNA sequence: TGTGCCATCAGTGAGTCGAGGATGGGCCGGGACATGGGAGTTTCACCCCTCCACTTT.

This clonotype was observed a few times. V usage is TRBV14 and J usage is TRBJ2-5; TRBD1 agrees at 8 bases. CDR1 is SGHDN, CDR2 FVKESK, per germline. The ends lost 1 base at V and 1 base at J; junction bases unmatched: 2. This CDR3 is built from 15 residues. Written as DNA, the CDR3 is TGTGCCAGCAGCCAAGGGACAGGGATCCAAGAGACCCAGTACTTC. It is translated as CASSQGTGIQETQYF.